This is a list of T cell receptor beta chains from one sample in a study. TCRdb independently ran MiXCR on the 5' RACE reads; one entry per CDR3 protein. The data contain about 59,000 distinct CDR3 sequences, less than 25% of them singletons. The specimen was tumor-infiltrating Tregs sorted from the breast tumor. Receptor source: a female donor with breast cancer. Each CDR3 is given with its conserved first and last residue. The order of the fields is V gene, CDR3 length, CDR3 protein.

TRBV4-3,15,CASRQVWEVENIQYF
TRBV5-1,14,CASSFGTFRETQYF
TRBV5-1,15,CASSLVGTAYNEQFF
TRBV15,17,CATSRELATRGGDEQFF
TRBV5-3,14,CARSPDSLNYGYVF
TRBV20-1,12,CSASTDSYGYTF
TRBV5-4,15,CASSSGTEANYGYTF
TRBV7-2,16,CASSPIAGTGGAEAFF
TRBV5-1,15,CASSGGTVPTYEQYF
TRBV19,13,CASRDRDNYGYTF
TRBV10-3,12,CAIKGRGDEQYF
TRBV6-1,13,CASSDTGIYGYTF
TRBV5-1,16,CASSHHPLDKNTEAFF
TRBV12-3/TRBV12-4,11,CASTSSVEQFF
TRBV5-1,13,CASYQGAGETQYF
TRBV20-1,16,CSARTLRGDNNSPLHF
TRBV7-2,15,CASSLASGNRNEQFF
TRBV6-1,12,CASTDLGYGYTF
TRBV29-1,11,CSAHKNTEAFF
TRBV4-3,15,CASSPSPGNSYEQYF
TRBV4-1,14,CASSQPLRGHGQFF
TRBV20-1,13,CSARVGGWGPQHF
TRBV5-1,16,CASSLSSGSAADAQYF
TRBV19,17,CASSILSRGGGYNEQFF
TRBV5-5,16,CASSSGRTGVDQPQHF
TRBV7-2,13,CASSFDRANEQFF
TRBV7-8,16,CASSLRRVGNNSPLHF
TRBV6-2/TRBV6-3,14,CASSYSVEGQPQHF
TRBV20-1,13,CSATDTRTDTQYF
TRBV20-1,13,CSAYDSSKNIQYF
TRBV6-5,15,CASSKGQSSNQPQHF
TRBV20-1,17,CSALMVWGSKSADTQYF
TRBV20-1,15,CSASGSRGLNTEAFF
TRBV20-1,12,CSAVRRGTEAFF
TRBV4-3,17,CASSHQRDRAGANVLTF
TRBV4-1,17,CASSLFTGTTNTGELFF
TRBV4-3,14,CASSQVAGGYEQFF
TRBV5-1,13,CASASSRDETQYF
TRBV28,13,CASRGLAGGELFF
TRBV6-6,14,CASSYSGAWETQYF
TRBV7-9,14,CASSLAKGQGIAFF
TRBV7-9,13,CASSLPHHYGYTF